Below are 13 T cell receptor beta chains sequenced from a single sample in a study of CD8 T cells in ankylosing spondylitis. No antigen has been assigned to these receptors. Via MiXCR, TCRdb re-called the 5' RACE reads, giving one row per CDR3 protein. The sample carries roughly 700,000 distinct CDR3 sequences, around a fifth recorded once. General study results and limits: One TCR beta motif, made up of several highly homologous variants, appeared characteristic of ankylosing spondylitis blood.

The source material was blood, either unsorted or a sorted T cell fraction (not recorded which). Receptors originate from a male donor with ankylosing spondylitis.

This clonotype appeared a single time. The chain recombines TRBV12-3 or TRBV12-4 with TRBJ2-2; 13 nucleotides align to TRBD2. The trim removed 4 bases at V and 4 bases at J, leaving 9 bases unmatched. This CDR3 has 18 residues. In DNA, the CDR3 is TGTGCCAGCAGTTCGACTAGCGGGGGGTCCCCGGTCACCGGGGAGCTGTTTTTT. Translation: CASSSTSGGSPVTGELFF.

The rearrangement uses TRBV27 and TRBJ2-6; D is perhaps TRBD1 (6 bases). Trimming took 3 bases from V and 6 from J, leaving 9 bases between them. The CDR3 spans 14 residues. Germline V gene data show CDR1 as MNHEY and CDR2 as SMNVEV (reference sequence). CDR3 DNA: TGTGCCAGCAGTTTGGGGACATCGGCCAACGTCCTGACTTTC. Its translation: CASSLGTSANVLTF.

This clonotype has only a few counts. The rearrangement links TRBV12-3 or TRBV12-4 to TRBJ2-7; D is possibly TRBD1 or TRBD2 (5 bases each). V was shortened by 6 bases and J by 5 bases, with 17 bases between the two germline ends. The CDR3 totals 14 residues. The CDR3: CASSTGTVGNEQYF. DNA of the CDR3: TGTGCCAGCAGCACTGGGACCGTTGGCAACGAGCAGTACTTC.

Concerning this clonotype: Mismatch with germline at one junction end may stem from a read error. CDR3 coding DNA: TGTGCTAGTGGTTTGATAATCGGGGGGTTCGCGTTT. Translation gives CASGLIIGGFAF. The chain links TRBV12-5 to TRBJ1-1, with D perhaps matching TRBD1 (5 bases). Germline-derived CDR1 and CDR2 are LGHNT and FRNRAP. The CDR3 is 12 amino acids.

The chain employs TRBV15 and TRBJ2-7, with 8 nucleotides matching TRBD1. The CDR3 consists of 14 residues. Germline V gives CDR1 LNHNV, CDR2 YYDKDF (reference sequence). Trimming cost V 4 bases and J 2 bases; bases outside gene matches: 4. As DNA, the CDR3 is TGTGCCACCAGCACCCACAGGGGGGCCTACGAGCAGTACTTC. It encodes CATSTHRGAYEQYF.

This chain uses TRBV9 with TRBJ1-4; 8 bases align to TRBD1. The V and J ends lost 1 base and 6 bases, in that order; junction bases with no gene match: 2. The CDR3 consists of 14 residues. CDR1 and CDR2 (germline): SGDLS, YYNGEE. CDR3 in amino acids: CASSVQGADEKLFF. As DNA, the CDR3 is TGTGCCAGCAGCGTACAGGGGGCAGATGAAAAACTGTTTTTT. Using reference TRBV9 and TRBJ1-4 for the parts outside the CDR3, the full variable domain is DSGVTQTPKHLITATGQRVTLRCSPRSGDLSVYWYQQSLDQGLQFLIQYYNGEERAKGNILERFSAQQFPDLHSELNLSSLELGDSALYFCASSVQGADEKLFFGSGTQLSVL.

This clonotype turned up a few times. The chain joins TRBV5-1 to TRBJ1-2; tentative D call: TRBD1 (5 bases). CDR1 and CDR2 from the germline V gene are SGHRS and YFSETQ. V lost 4 bases and J lost 4, with 14 bases in between. This CDR3 has 14 residues. CDR3 loop: CASSTRDSSYGYTF. CDR3 sequence (DNA): TGCGCCAGCAGCACTCGGGACTCTTCCTATGGCTACACCTTC.

The DNA for the CDR3 is TGTGCCTGGAGTATAGCGGGGGGGCTCGGTGAGCAGTTCTTC. It yields the protein CAWSIAGGLGEQFF. This chain connects TRBV30 to TRBJ2-1; 11 nucleotides agree with TRBD2. The junction had 6 bases not matched to a gene; V was cut back by 2 bases and J by 9 bases. Germline V gene sequence: CDR1 GTSNPN, CDR2 SVGIG (reference sequence). CDR3 size: 14 residues.

V usage is TRBV28 and J usage is TRBJ2-7; TRBD2 is a possible D gene (6 bases). The CDR3 totals 16 residues. Germline V lookup: CDR1 MDHEN, CDR2 SYDVKM. V lost 3 bases to trimming and J lost 0 bases, with 15 bases between them. DNA of the CDR3: TGTGCCAGCAGTTTTCCAAGCGGGTTTAGCTCCTACGAGCAGTACTTC. This codes for CASSFPSGFSSYEQYF.

This clonotype came up a few times. The rearrangement uses TRBV12-3 or TRBV12-4 and TRBJ2-5, with D perhaps TRBD2 (7 bases). The CDR3 totals 14 residues. Trimming pared 7 bases from V and 6 bases from J, leaving 18 bases between. This CDR3 is CASTIGGAGQTQYF. CDR3 nucleotides: TGTGCCAGCACCATTGGGGGGGCTGGACAGACCCAGTACTTC.

This clonotype has at least ten counts. The chain recombines TRBV4-3 with TRBJ1-1, with D hard to call. CDR3 length equals 15 residues. V was pared by 0 bases and J by 0 bases, with 8 bases between. The V gene's germline CDR1 is LGHNA and CDR2 YSLEER. The CDR3: CASSQDPGVNTEAFF. CDR3 in DNA: TGCGCCAGCAGCCAAGATCCTGGCGTGAACACTGAAGCTTTCTTT.

This clonotype has just a few counts. As DNA, the CDR3 is TGCAGCGTTGAAGATCGGAAGGGTGGAAATGGCTACACCTTC. Protein product: CSVEDRKGGNGYTF. V usage is TRBV29-1 and J usage is TRBJ1-2, with D unclear. Per germline, CDR1 SQVTM and CDR2 ANQGSEA. V shed 0 bases and J shed 6 bases, with 14 bases lying between them. This CDR3 is 14 amino acids long.

This chain links TRBV12-3 or TRBV12-4 with TRBJ2-3; D is unclear. The CDR3 loop spans 15 amino acids. The germline V and J ends were trimmed by 3 bases and 2 bases, with 12 bases remaining between them. The CDR3 loop reads CASSFATGNTDTQYF. CDR3 bases: TGTGCCAGCAGTTTTGCGACCGGAAACACAGATACGCAGTATTTT.